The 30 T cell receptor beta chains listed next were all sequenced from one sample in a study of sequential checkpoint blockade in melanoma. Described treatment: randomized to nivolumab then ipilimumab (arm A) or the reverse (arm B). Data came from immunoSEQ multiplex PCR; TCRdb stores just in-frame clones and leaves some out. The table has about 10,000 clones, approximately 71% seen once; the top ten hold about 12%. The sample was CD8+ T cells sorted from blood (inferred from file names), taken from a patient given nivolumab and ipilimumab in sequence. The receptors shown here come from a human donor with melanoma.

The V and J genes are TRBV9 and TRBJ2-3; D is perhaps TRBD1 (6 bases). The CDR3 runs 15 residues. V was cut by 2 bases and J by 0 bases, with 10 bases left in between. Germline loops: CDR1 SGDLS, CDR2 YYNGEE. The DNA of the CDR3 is TGTGCCAGCAGCGTCGACGGACAGAGCACAGATACGCAGTATTTT. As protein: CASSVDGQSTDTQYF. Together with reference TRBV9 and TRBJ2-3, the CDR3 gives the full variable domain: DSGVTQTPKHLITATGQRVTLRCSPRSGDLSVYWYQQSLDQGLQFLIQYYNGEERAKGNILERFSAQQFPDLHSELNLSSLELGDSALYFCASSVDGQSTDTQYFGPGTRLTVL.

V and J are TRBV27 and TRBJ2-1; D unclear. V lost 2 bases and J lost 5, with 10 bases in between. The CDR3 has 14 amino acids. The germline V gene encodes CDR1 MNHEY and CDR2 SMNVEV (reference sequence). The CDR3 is CASSLGLVDNEQFF. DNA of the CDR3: TGTGCCAGCAGTTTAGGCCTGGTGGACAATGAGCAGTTCTTC.

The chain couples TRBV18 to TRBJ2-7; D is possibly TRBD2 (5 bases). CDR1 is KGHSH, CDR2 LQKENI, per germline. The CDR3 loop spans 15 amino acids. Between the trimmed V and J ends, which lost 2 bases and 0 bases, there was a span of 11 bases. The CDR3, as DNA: TGTGCCAGCTCACCATTTGGGGAGAGCTCCTACGAGCAGTACTTC. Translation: CASSPFGESSYEQYF.

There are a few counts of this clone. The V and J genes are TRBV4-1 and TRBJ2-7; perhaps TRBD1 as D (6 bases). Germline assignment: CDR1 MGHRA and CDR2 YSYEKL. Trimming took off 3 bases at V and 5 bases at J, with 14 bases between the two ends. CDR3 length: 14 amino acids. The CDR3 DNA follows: TGCGCCAGCAGCCAGATGATAAACAGGGACGAGCAGTACTTC. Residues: CASSQMINRDEQYF.

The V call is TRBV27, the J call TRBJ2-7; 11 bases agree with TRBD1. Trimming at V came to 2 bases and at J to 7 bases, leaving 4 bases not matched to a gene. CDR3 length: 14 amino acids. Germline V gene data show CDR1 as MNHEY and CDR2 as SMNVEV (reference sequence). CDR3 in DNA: TGTGCCAGCAGTTTAGGACAGGGGGCGCGAGAGCAGTACTTC. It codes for CASSLGQGAREQYF.

The CDR3 DNA sequence: TGTGCCAGTAGTATGTCTAGCGGGATTTACAATGAGCAGTTCTTC. Protein product: CASSMSSGIYNEQFF. The V gene is TRBV19, the J gene TRBJ2-1; 9 bases line up with TRBD2. Germline values: CDR1 LNHDA, CDR2 SQIVND (reference sequence). This CDR3 is built from 15 residues. V gave up 3 bases and J gave up 4 bases; unmatched junction bases: 4.

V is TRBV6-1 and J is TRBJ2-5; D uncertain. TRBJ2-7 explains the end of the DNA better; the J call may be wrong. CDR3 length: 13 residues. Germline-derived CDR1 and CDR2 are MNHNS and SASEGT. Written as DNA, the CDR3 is TGTGCCAGCAGTGAGCCAGGTATCTACGAGCAGTACTTC. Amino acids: CASSEPGIYEQYF.

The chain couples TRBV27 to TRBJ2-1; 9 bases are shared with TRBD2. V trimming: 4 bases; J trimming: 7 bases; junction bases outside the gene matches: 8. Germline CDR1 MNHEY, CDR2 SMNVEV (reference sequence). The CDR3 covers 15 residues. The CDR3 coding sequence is TGTGCCAGCAGTTCCCCGGGACTAGCTATTAATGAGCAGTTCTTC. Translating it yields CASSSPGLAINEQFF.

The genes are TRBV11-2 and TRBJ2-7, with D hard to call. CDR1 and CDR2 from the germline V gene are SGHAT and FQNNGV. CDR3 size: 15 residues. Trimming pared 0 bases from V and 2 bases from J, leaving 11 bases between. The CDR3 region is CASSLETPSTYEQYF. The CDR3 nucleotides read TGTGCCAGCAGCTTAGAGACACCGAGTACCTACGAGCAGTACTTC.

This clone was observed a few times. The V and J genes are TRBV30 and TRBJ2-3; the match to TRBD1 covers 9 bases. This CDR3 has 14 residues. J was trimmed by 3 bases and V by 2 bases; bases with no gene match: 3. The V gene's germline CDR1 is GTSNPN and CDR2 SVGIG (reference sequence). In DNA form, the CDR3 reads TGTGCCTGGAGTACAGGGGGCTTTACAGATACGCAGTATTTT. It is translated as CAWSTGGFTDTQYF. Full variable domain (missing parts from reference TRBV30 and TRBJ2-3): SQTIHQWPATLVQPVGSPLSLECTVEGTSNPNLYWYRQAAGRGLQLLFYSVGIGQISSEVPQNLSASRPQDRQFILSSKKLLLSDSGFYLCAWSTGGFTDTQYFGPGTRLTVL.

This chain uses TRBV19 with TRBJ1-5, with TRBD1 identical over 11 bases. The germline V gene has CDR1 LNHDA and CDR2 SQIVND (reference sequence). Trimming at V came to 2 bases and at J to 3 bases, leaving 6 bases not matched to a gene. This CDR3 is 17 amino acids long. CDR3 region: CASSIRWGQGVNQPQHF. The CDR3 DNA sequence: TGTGCCAGTAGTATAAGGTGGGGACAGGGGGTCAATCAGCCCCAGCATTTT.

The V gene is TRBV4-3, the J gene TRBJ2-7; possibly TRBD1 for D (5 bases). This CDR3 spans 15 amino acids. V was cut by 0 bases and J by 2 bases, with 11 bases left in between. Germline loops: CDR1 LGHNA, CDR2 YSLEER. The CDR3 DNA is TGCGCCAGCAGCCAAGAAGGGGAATCCACCTACGAGCAGTACTTC. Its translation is CASSQEGESTYEQYF.

The CDR3 loop is CASSLTVGELFF. DNA of the CDR3: TGTGCCAGCAGCTTGACGGTCGGGGAGCTGTTTTTT. The rearrangement links TRBV5-4 to TRBJ2-2; D uncertain. The CDR3 runs to 12 residues. The V end lost 1 base, the J end lost 7 bases, and 5 bases lay between the germline ends. CDR1 is SGHNT, CDR2 YYREEE, per germline (reference sequence).

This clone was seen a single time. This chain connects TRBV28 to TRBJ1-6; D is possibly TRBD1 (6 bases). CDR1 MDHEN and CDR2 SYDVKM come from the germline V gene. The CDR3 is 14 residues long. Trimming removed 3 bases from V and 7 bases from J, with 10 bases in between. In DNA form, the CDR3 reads TGTGCCAGCAGTTTCCCAGGGGTGAATTCACCCCTCCACTTT. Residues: CASSFPGVNSPLHF.

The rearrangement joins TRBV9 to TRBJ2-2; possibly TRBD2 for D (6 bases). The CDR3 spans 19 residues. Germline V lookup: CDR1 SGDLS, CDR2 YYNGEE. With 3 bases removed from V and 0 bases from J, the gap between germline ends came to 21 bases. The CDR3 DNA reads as TGTGCCAGCAGCGGGGGGGAGCTAGGTGTGATTACGAACACCGGGGAGCTGTTTTTT. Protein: CASSGGELGVITNTGELFF.

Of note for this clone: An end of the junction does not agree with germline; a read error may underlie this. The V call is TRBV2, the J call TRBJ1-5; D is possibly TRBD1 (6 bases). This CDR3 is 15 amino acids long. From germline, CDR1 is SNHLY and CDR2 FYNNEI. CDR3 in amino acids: CASNEEQGSLQPQHF. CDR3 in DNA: TGTGCCAGCAATGAAGAACAGGGTTCTCTTCAGCCCCAGCATTTT.

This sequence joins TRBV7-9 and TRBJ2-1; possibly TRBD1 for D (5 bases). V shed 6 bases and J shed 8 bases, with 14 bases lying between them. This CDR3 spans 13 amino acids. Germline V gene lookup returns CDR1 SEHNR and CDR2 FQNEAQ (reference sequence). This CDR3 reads CASRPQGWDEQFF. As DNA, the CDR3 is TGTGCCAGCAGACCTCAGGGTTGGGATGAGCAGTTCTTC.

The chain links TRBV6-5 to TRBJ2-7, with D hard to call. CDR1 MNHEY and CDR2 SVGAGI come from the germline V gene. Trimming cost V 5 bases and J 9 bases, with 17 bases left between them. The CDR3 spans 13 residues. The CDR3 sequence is CASSQIGPWRQYF. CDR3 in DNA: TGTGCCAGCAGTCAAATTGGGCCATGGCGGCAGTACTTC.

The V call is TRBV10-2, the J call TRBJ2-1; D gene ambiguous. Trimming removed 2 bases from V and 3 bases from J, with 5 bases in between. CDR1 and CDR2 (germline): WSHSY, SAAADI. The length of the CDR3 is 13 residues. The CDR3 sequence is CASSEQVYNEQFF. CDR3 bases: TGCGCCAGCAGTGAGCAGGTCTACAATGAGCAGTTCTTC.

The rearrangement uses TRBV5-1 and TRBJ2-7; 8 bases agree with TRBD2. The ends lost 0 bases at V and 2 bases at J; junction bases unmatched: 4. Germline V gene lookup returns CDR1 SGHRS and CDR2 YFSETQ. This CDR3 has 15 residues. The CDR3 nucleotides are TGCGCCAGCAGCTTGGCTAGCGGGCCGACCTACGAGCAGTACTTC. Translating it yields CASSLASGPTYEQYF.

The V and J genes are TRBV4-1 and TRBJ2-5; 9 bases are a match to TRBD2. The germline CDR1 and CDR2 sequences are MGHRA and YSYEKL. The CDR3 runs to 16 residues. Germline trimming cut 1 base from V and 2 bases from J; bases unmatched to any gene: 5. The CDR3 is CASSQVLSGGQETQYF. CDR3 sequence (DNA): TGCGCCAGCAGCCAAGTGCTTAGCGGGGGACAAGAGACCCAGTACTTC.

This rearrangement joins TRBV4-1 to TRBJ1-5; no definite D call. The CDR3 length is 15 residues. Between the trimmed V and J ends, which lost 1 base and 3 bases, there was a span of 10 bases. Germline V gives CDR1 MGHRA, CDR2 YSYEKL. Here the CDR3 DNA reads TGCGCCAGCAGCCAAGTAGGAGTTTACAATCAGCCCCAGCATTTT. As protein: CASSQVGVYNQPQHF.

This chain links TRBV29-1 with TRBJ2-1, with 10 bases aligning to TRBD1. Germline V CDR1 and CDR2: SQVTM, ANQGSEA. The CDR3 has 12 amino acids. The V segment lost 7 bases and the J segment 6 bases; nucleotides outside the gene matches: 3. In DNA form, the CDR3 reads TGCAGCGGGGGACAGGGGAGCAATGAGCAGTTCTTC. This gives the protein CSGGQGSNEQFF.

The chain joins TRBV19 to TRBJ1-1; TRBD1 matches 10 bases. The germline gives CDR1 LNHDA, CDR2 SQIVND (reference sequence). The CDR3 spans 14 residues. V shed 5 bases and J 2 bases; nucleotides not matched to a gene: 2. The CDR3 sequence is CASSDRGHNTEAFF. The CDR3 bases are TGTGCCAGTAGTGACAGGGGGCACAACACTGAAGCTTTCTTT. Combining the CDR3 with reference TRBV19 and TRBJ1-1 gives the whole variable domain DGGITQSPKYLFRKEGQNVTLSCEQNLNHDAMYWYRQDPGQGLRLIYYSQIVNDFQKGDIAEGYSVSREKKESFPLTVTSAQKNPTAFYLCASSDRGHNTEAFFGQGTRLTVV.

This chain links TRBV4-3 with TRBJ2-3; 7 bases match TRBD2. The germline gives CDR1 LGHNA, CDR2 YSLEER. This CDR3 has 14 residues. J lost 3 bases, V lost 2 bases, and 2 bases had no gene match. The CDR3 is CASSQWGGTDTQYF. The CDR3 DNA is TGCGCCAGCAGCCAATGGGGGGGGACAGATACGCAGTATTTT.

The CDR3 DNA is TGTGCCAGCTCACCAAGCCGGGACAGGGTAACCGGGGAGCTGTTTTTT. Its translation: CASSPSRDRVTGELFF. The V and J genes are TRBV18 and TRBJ2-2; 9 bases align to TRBD1. V lost 2 bases and J lost 5; bases outside the gene matches: 6. Germline CDR1 KGHSH, CDR2 LQKENI. The CDR3 sequence is 16 residues long.

The CDR3 DNA reads as TGTGCCAGCAGCTTAAAAGGATCGGGGAACGGTGAGCAGTTCTTC. It translates to CASSLKGSGNGEQFF. The chain combines TRBV7-3 with TRBJ2-1; D perhaps matches TRBD2 (5 bases). The germline CDR1 and CDR2 sequences are SGHTA and FQGTGA. V lost 1 base to trimming and J lost 9 bases, with 16 bases between them. The CDR3 is 15 residues long. The full variable domain, rest sourced from reference TRBV7-3 and TRBJ2-1, is GAGVSQTPSNKVTEKGKYVELRCDPISGHTALYWYRQSLGQGPEFLIYFQGTGAADDSGLPNDRFFAVRPEGSVSTLKIQRTERGDSAVYLCASSLKGSGNGEQFFGPGTRLTVL.

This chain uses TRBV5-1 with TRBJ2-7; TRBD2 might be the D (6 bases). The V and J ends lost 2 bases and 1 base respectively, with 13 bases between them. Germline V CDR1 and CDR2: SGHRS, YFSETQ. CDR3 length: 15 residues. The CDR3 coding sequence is TGCGCCAGCAGCTTCGGTCTAGCGCTATCCTACGAGCAGTACTTC. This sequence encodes CASSFGLALSYEQYF. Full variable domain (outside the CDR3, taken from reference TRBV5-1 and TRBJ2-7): KAGVTQTPRYLIKTRGQQVTLSCSPISGHRSVSWYQQTPGQGLQFLFEYFSETQRNKGNFPGRFSGRQFSNSRSEMNVSTLELGDSALYLCASSFGLALSYEQYFGPGTRLTVT.

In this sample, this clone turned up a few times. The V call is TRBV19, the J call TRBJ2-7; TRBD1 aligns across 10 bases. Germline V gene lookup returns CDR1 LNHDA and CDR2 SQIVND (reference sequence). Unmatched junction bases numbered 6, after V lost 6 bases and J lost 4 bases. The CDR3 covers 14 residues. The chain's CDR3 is CASSPTGGLYEQYF. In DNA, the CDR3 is TGTGCCAGTAGCCCGACAGGGGGCTTATACGAGCAGTACTTC.

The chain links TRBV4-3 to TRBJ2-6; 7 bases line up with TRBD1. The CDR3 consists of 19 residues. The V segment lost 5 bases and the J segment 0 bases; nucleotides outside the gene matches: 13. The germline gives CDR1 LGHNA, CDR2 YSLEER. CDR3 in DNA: TGCGCCAGCAGCAGCCTCCGGGACAGCGAATCCTCTGGGGCCAACGTCCTGACTTTC. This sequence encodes CASSSLRDSESSGANVLTF.